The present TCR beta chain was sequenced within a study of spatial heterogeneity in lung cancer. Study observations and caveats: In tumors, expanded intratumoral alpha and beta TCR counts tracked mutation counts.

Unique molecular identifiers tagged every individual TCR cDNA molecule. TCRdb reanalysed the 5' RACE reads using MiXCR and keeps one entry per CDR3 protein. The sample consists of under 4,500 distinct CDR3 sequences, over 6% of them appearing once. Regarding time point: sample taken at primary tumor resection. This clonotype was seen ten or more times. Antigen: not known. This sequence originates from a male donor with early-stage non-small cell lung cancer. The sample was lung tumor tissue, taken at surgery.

The CDR3 DNA reads TGTGCCAGCATGGAACAGGGTCCCACAGATACGCAGTATTTT. Protein: CASMEQGPTDTQYF. V and J are TRBV2 and TRBJ2-3; D is possibly TRBD1 (6 bases). Germline-derived CDR1 and CDR2 are SNHLY and FYNNEI. The CDR3 has 14 residues. Trimming removed 7 bases from V and 2 bases from J, with 13 bases in between. Filled out from reference TRBV2 and TRBJ2-3, the complete variable domain reads EPEVTQTPSHQVTQMGQEVILRCVPISNHLYFYWYRQILGQKVEFLVSFYNNEISEKSEIFDDQFSVERPDGSNFTLKIRSTKLEDSAMYFCASMEQGPTDTQYFGPGTRLTVL.